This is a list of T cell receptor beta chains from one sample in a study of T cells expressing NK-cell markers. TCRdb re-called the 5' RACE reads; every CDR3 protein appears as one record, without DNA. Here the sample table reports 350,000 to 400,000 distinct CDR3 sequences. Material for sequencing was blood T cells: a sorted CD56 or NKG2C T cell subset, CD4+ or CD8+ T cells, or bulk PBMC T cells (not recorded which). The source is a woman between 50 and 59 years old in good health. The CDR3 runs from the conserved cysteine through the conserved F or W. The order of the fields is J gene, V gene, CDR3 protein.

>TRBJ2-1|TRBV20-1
CSARDPLGKSGYNEQFF
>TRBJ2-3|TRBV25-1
CASSGGGSRDTQYF
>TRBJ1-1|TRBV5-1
CASSLGSRNTEAFF
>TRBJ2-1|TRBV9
CASSVAEGQGSYNEQFF
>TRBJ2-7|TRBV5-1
CASSPDSSVGRQYF
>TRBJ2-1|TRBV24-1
CATSDGTSGSSRLEFF
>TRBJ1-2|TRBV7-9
CASSFPLTEFYGYTF
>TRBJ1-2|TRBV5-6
CASSPSPGSYGYTF
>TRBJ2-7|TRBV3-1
CASSQGGYEQYF
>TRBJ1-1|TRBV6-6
CAGSTGTYNTEAFF
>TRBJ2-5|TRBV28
CASSFVNQETQYF
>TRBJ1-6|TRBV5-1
CASSNFGGPNSPLHF
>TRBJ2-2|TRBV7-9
CASSSGLEYTGELFF
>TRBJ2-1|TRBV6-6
CASSYEGRSYNEQFF
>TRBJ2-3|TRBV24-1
CATSVETSGRLNTQYF
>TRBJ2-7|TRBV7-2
CASSLRRASTYEQYF
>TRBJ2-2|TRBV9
CASSVFSGPGELFF
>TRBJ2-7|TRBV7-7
CASSLAFGTGNEQYF
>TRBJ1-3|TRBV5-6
CASSGLTDSGNTIYF
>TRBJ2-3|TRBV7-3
CASSLHAGTSGGTDTQYF
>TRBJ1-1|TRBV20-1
CSASTPTRGTEAFF
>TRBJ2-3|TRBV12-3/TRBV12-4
CASLEGDTQYF
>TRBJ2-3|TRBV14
CASSQLIGSGDTQYF
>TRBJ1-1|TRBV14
CASSRWEITEAFF
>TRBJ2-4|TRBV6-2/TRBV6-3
CASSSGIGNIQYF